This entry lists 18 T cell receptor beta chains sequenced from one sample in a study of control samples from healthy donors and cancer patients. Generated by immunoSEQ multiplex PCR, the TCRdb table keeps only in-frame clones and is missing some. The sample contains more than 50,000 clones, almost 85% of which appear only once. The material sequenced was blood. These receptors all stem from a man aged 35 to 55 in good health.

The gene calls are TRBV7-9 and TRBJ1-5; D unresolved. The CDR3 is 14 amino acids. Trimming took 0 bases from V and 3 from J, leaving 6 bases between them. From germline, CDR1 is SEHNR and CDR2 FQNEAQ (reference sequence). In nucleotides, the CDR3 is TGTGCCAGCAGCTTAGCAGGATTCAATCAGCCCCAGCATTTT. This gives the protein CASSLAGFNQPQHF.

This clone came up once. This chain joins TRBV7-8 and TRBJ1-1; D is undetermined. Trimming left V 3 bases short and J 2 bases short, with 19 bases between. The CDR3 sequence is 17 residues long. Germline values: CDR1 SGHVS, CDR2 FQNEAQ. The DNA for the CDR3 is TGTGCCAGCAGCTTCCACCAGATTGGGCAGCTTAACACTGAAGCTTTCTTT. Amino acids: CASSFHQIGQLNTEAFF.

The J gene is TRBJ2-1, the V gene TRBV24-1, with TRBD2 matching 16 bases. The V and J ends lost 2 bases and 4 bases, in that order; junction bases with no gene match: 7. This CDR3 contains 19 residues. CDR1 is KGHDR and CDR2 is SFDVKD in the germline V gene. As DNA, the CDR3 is TGTGCCACCAGTGATTCGGGGACTAGCGGGAGGGGAGCGTACAATGAGCAGTTCTTC. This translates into CATSDSGTSGRGAYNEQFF.

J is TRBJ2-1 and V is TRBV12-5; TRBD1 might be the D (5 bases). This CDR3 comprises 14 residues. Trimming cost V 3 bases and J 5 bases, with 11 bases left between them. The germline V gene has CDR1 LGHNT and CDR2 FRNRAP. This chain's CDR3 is CASGLGQGHNEQFF. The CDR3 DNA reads TGTGCTAGTGGTTTAGGCCAGGGTCACAATGAGCAGTTCTTC. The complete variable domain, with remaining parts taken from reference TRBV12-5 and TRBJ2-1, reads DARVTQTPRHKVTEMGQEVTMRCQPILGHNTVFWYRQTMMQGLELLAYFRNRAPLDDSGMPKDRFSAEMPDATLATLKIQPSEPRDSAVYFCASGLGQGHNEQFFGPGTRLTVL.

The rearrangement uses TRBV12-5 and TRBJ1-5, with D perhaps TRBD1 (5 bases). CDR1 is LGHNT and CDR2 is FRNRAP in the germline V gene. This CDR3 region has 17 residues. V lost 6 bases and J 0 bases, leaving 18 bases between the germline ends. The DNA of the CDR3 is TGTGCTAGTGGCTATGGACACAATTCAAATAGCAATCAGCCCCAGCATTTT. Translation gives CASGYGHNSNSNQPQHF.

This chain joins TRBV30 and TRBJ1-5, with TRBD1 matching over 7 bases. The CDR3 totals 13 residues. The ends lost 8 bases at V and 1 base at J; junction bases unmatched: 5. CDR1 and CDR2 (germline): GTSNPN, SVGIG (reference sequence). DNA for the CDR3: TGTGCCGGTGGACAGGACAGCAATCAGCCCCAGCATTTT. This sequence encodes CAGGQDSNQPQHF.

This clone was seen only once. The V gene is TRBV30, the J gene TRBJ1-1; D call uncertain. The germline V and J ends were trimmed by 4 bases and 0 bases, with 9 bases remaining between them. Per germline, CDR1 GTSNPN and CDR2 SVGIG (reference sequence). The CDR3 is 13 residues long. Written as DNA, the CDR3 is TGTGCCTGGATGGTTACCGTGAACACTGAAGCTTTCTTT. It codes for CAWMVTVNTEAFF. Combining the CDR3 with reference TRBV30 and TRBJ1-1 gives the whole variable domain SQTIHQWPATLVQPVGSPLSLECTVEGTSNPNLYWYRQAAGRGLQLLFYSVGIGQISSEVPQNLSASRPQDRQFILSSKKLLLSDSGFYLCAWMVTVNTEAFFGQGTRLTVV.

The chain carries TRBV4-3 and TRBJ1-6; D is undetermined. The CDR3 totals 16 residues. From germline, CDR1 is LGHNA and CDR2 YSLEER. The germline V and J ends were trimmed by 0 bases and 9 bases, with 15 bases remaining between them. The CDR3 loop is CASSQDIGPAGSPLHF. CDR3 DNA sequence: TGCGCCAGCAGCCAAGATATCGGCCCTGCGGGTTCACCCCTCCACTTT.

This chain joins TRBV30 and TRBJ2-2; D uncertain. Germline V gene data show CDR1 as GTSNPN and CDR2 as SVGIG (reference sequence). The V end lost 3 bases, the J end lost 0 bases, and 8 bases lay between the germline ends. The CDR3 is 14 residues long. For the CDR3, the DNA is TGTGCCTGGAGACAGTCAACGAACACCGGGGAGCTGTTTTTT. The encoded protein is CAWRQSTNTGELFF.

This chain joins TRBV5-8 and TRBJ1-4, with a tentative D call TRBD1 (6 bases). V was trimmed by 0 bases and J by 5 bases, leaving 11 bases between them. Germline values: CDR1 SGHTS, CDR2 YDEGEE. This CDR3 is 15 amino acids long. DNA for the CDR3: TGTGCCAGCAGCTTGGGCGGGGGGCACAATGAAAAACTGTTTTTT. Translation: CASSLGGGHNEKLFF.

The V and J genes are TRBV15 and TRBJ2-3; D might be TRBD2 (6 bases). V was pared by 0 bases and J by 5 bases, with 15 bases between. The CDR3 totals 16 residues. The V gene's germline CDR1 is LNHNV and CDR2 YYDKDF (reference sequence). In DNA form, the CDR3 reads TGTGCCACCAGCAGAGATGTCCAGTTCGGGGGAGATACGCAGTATTTT. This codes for CATSRDVQFGGDTQYF.

The CDR3 here is CASSQDHGGTEAFF. In DNA, the CDR3 is TGCGCCAGCAGCCAAGATCATGGGGGCACTGAAGCTTTCTTT. The gene calls are TRBV4-3 and TRBJ1-1; possible D gene TRBD1, 5 bases. V was cut by 0 bases and J by 4 bases, with 9 bases left in between. Germline V CDR1 and CDR2: LGHNA, YSLEER. The CDR3 loop spans 14 amino acids.

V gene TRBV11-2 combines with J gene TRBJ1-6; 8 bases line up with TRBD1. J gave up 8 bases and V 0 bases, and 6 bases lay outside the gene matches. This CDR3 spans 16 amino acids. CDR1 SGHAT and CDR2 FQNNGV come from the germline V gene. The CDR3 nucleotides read TGTGCCAGCAGCTTAGATTCTGGACAGGGCTATTCACCCCTCCACTTT. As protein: CASSLDSGQGYSPLHF.

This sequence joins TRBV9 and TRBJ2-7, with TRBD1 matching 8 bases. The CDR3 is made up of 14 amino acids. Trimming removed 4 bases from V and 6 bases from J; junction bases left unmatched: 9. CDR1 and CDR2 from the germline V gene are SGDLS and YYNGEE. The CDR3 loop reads CASSMAGGLGEQYF. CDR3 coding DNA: TGTGCCAGCAGCATGGCAGGGGGCTTGGGCGAGCAGTACTTC.

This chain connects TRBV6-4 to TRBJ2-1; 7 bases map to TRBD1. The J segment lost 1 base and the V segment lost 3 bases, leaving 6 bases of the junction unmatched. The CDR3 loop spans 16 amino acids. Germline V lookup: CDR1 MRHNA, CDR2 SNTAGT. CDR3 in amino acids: CASSDEGARSYNEQFF. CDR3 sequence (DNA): TGTGCCAGCAGTGATGAGGGGGCGAGGTCCTACAATGAGCAGTTCTTC.

The CDR3 region is CAISDGQGIPYEQYF. The CDR3 DNA is TGTGCCATCAGTGACGGACAGGGTATTCCCTACGAGCAGTACTTC. This chain joins TRBV10-3 and TRBJ2-7; 8 bases line up with TRBD1. The germline CDR1 and CDR2 sequences are ENHRY and SYGVKD. V gave up 3 bases and J gave up 2 bases; unmatched junction bases: 6. The CDR3 is 15 amino acids.

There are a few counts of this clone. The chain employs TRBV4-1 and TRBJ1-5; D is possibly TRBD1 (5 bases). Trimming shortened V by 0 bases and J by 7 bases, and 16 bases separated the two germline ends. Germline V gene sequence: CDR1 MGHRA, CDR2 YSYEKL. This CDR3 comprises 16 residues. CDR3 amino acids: CASSQENRRGVQPQHF. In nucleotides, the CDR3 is TGCGCCAGCAGCCAAGAAAACCGTCGAGGGGTCCAGCCCCAGCATTTT.

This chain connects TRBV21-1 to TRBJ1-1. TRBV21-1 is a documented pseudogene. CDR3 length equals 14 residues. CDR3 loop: CASSKEKGNTEAFF. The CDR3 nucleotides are TGTGCCAGCAGCAAAGAAAAGGGGAACACTGAAGCTTTCTTT.